This T cell receptor (beta chain) was captured by sequencing in a study of CDR3 diversity in severe acne. TCRdb ran MiXCR on the PCR reads and lists one entry per CDR3 protein. The data contain 65,000 to 95,000 distinct CDR3 sequences, 45% to 65% of them singletons. CDR1 DFQATT and CDR2 SNEGSKA come from the germline V gene (reference sequence). V lost 0 bases, J lost 5 bases, and 14 bases lay in between. The CDR3 covers 15 residues. The TCR was taken from a male donor in good health, without acne. Sequenced input: blood. This chain connects TRBV20-1 to TRBJ1-5, with D possibly matching TRBD1 (5 bases). This CDR3 reads CSARDKAGPDQPQHF. The CDR3 DNA reads TGCAGTGCTAGAGATAAGGCAGGGCCGGATCAGCCCCAGCATTTT.